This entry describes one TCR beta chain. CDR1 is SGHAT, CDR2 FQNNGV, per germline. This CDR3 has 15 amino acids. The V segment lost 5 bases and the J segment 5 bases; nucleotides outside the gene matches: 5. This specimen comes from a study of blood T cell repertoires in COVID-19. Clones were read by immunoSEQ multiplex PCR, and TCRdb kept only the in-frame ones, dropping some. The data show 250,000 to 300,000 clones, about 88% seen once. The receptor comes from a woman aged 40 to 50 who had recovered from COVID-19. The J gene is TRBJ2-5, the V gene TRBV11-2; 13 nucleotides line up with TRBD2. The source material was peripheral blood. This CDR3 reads CASSRTSGSFETQYF. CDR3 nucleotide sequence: TGTGCCAGCAGCCGGACTAGCGGGAGTTTCGAGACCCAGTACTTC.